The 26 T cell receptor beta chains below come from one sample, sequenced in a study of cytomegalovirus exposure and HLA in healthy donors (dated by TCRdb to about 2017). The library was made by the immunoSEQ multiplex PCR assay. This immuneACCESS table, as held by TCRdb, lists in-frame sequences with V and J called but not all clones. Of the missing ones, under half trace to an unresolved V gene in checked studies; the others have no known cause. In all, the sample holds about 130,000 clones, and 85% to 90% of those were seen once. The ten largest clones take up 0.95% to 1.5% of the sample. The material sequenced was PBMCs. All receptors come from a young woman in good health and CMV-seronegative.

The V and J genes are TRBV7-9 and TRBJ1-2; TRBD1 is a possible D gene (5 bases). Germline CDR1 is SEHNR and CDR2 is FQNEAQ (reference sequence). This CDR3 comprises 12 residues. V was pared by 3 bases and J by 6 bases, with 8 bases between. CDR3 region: CASSFKGHGYTF. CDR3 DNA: TGTGCCAGCAGCTTCAAGGGGCATGGCTACACCTTC.

Here the CDR3 reads CASGLAKPDRQNTEAFF. CDR3 DNA: TGTGCTAGTGGTTTGGCTAAACCAGACAGGCAGAACACTGAAGCTTTCTTT. V is TRBV12-5 and J is TRBJ1-1; D may be TRBD1 (6 bases). This CDR3 has 17 amino acids. Germline CDR1 is LGHNT and CDR2 is FRNRAP. With 1 base removed from V and 1 base from J, the gap between germline ends came to 16 bases.

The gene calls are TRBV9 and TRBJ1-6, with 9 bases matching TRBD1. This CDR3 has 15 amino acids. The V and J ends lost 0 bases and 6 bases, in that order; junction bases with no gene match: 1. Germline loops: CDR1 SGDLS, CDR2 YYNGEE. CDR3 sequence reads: CASSVVGQGNSPLHF. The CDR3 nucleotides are TGTGCCAGCAGCGTAGTGGGACAGGGTAATTCACCCCTCCACTTT. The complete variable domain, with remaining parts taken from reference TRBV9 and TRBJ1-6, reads DSGVTQTPKHLITATGQRVTLRCSPRSGDLSVYWYQQSLDQGLQFLIQYYNGEERAKGNILERFSAQQFPDLHSELNLSSLELGDSALYFCASSVVGQGNSPLHFGNGTRLTVT.

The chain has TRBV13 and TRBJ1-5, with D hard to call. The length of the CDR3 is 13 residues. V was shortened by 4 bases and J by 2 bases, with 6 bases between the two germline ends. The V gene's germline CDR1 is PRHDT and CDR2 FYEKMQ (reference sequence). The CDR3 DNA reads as TGTGCCAGCAGCTGGCAAGGCAATCAGCCCCAGCATTTT. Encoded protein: CASSWQGNQPQHF. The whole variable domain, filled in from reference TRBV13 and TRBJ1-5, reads AAGVIQSPRHLIKEKRETATLKCYPIPRHDTVYWYQQGPGQDPQFLISFYEKMQSDKGSIPDRFSAQQFSDYHSELNMSSLELGDSALYFCASSWQGNQPQHFGDGTRLSIL.

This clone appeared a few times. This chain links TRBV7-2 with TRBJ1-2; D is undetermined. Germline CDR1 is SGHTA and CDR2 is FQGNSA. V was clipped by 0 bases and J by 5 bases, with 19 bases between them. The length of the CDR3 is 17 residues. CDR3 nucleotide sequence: TGTGCCAGCAGCTTAGCCTCGGGTCTCAAGATCCTGTATGGCTACACCTTC. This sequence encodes CASSLASGLKILYGYTF.

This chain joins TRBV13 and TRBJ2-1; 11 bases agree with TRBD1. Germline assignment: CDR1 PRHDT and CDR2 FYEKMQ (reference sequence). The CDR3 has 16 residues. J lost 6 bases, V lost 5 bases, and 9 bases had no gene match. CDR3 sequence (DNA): TGTGCCAGCAGCCTCCGGACAGGGGGCTTTGGCAATGAGCAGTTCTTC. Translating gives CASSLRTGGFGNEQFF.

CDR3 DNA: TGCGCCAGCAGCGCTGGACTAGCGTCCTACAATGAGCAGTTCTTC. Its translation is CASSAGLASYNEQFF. The chain links TRBV5-1 to TRBJ2-1; 9 nucleotides match TRBD2. The germline CDR1 and CDR2 sequences are SGHRS and YFSETQ. Unmatched junction bases numbered 3, after V lost 4 bases and J lost 1 base. The CDR3 runs to 15 residues.

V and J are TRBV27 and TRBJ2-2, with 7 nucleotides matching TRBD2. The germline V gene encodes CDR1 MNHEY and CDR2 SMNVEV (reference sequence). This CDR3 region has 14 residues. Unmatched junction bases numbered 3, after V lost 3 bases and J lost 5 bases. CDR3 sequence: CASSFKGGTGELFF. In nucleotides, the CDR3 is TGTGCCAGCAGTTTCAAGGGAGGGACCGGGGAGCTGTTTTTT.

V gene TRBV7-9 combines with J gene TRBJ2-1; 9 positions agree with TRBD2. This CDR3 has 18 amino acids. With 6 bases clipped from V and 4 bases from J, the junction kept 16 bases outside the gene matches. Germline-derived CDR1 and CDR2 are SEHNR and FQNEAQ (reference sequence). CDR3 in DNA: TGTGCCAGCAGTTCCACGGACCCAGGACTAGCGCATTACAATGAGCAGTTCTTC. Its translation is CASSSTDPGLAHYNEQFF.

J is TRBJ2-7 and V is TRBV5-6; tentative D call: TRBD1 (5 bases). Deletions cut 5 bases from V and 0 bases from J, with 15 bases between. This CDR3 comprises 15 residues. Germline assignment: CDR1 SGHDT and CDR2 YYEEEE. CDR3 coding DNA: TGTGCCAGCAGGGGCCCCGGGCAGGGCTCCTACGAGCAGTACTTC. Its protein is CASRGPGQGSYEQYF. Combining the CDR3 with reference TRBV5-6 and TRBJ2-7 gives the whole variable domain DAGVTQSPTHLIKTRGQQVTLRCSPKSGHDTVSWYQQALGQGPQFIFQYYEEEERQRGNFPDRFSGHQFPNYSSELNVNALLLGDSALYLCASRGPGQGSYEQYFGPGTRLTVT.

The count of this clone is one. CDR3 nucleotides: TGCGCCAGCAGCTTCACGGGTGGAAACACCATATATTTT. Translated, it gives CASSFTGGNTIYF. The V and J genes are TRBV5-1 and TRBJ1-3; D unclear. V was pared by 2 bases and J by 3 bases, with 6 bases between. Germline CDR1 reads SGHRS; CDR2 reads YFSETQ. The CDR3 spans 13 residues.

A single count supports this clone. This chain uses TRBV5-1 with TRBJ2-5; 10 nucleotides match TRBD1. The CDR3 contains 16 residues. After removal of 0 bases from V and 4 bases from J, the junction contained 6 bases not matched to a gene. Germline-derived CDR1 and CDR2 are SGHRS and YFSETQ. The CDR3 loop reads CASSLGDRGASETQYF. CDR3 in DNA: TGCGCCAGCAGCTTGGGGGACAGGGGAGCTTCAGAGACCCAGTACTTC. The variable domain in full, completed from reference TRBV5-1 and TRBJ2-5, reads KAGVTQTPRYLIKTRGQQVTLSCSPISGHRSVSWYQQTPGQGLQFLFEYFSETQRNKGNFPGRFSGRQFSNSRSEMNVSTLELGDSALYLCASSLGDRGASETQYFGPGTRLLVL.

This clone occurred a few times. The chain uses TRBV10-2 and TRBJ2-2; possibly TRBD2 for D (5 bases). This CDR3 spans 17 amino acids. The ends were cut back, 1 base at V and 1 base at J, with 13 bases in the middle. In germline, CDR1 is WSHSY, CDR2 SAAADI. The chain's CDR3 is CASSEWAGGKNTGELFF. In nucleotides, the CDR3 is TGCGCCAGCAGTGAGTGGGCGGGCGGAAAGAACACCGGGGAGCTGTTTTTT.

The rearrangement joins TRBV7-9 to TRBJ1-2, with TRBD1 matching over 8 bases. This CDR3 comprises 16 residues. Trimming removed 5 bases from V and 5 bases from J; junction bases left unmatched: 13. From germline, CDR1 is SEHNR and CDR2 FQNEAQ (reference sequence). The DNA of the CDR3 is TGTGCCAGCAGCCAACGACCCCGGGACAGGATGTATGGCTACACCTTC. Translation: CASSQRPRDRMYGYTF. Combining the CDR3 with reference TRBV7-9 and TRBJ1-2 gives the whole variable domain DTGVSQNPRHKITKRGQNVTFRCDPISEHNRLYWYRQTLGQGPEFLTYFQNEAQLEKSRLLSDRFSAERPKGSFSTLEIQRTEQGDSAMYLCASSQRPRDRMYGYTFGSGTRLTVV.

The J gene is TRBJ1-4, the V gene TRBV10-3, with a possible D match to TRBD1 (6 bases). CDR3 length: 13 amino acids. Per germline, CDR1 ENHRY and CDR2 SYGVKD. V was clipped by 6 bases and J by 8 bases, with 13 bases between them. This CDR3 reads CAIRKEGDEKLFF. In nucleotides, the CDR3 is TGTGCCATCAGAAAAGAGGGGGACGAAAAACTGTTTTTT.

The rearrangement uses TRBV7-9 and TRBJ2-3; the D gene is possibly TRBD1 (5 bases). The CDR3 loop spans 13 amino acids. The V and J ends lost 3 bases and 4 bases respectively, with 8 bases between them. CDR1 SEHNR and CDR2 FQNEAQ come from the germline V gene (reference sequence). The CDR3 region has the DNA TGTGCCAGCAGCTTGACAGAATCAGATACGCAGTATTTT. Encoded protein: CASSLTESDTQYF.

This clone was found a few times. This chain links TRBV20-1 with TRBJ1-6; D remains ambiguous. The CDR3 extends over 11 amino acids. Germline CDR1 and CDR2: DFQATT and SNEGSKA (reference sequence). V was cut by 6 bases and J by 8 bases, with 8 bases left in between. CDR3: CSAGEDSPLHF. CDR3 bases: TGCAGTGCCGGAGAGGATTCACCCCTCCACTTT.

DNA of the CDR3: TGCGCCAGCAGCCAAGAGAACAGGGATGGAGAAAAACTGTTTTTT. Its translation is CASSQENRDGEKLFF. The V and J genes are TRBV4-1 and TRBJ1-4, with a possible D match to TRBD1 (6 bases). The CDR3 has 15 residues. Trimming took 0 bases from V and 8 from J, leaving 13 bases between them. The germline V gene encodes CDR1 MGHRA and CDR2 YSYEKL.

DNA of the CDR3: TGCGCCAGCAGGCTCGGGTCGGATGAGCAGTTCTTC. This codes for CASRLGSDEQFF. The chain joins TRBV10-2 to TRBJ2-1; D uncertain. Trimming cost V 6 bases and J 8 bases, with 11 bases left between them. The germline CDR1 and CDR2 sequences are WSHSY and SAAADI. CDR3 length equals 12 residues.

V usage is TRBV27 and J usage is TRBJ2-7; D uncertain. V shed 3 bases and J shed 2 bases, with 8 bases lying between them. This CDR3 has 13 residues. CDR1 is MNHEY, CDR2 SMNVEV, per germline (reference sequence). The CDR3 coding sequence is TGTGCCAGCAGTTTTAAGAGTACCTACGAGCAGTACTTC. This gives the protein CASSFKSTYEQYF.

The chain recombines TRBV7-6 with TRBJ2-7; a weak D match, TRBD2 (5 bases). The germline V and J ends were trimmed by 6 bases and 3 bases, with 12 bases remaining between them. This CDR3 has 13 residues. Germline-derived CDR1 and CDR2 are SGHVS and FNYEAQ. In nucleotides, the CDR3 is TGTGCCAGCAGGCCCGCCGGGGTCTACGAGCAGTACTTC. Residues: CASRPAGVYEQYF.

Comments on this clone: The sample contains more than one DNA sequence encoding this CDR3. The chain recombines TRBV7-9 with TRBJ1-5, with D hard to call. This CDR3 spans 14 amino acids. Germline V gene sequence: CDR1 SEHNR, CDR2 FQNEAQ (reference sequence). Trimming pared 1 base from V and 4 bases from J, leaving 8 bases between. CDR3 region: CASSLGGRNQPQHF. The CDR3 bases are TGTGCCAGCAGCTTAGGAGGGAGGAATCAGCCCCAGCATTTT.

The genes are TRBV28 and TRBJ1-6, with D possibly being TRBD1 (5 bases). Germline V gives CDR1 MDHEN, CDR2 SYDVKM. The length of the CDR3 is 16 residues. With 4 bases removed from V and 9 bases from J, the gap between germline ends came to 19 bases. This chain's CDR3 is CASSSYIHVGGSPLHF. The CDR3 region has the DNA TGTGCCAGCAGTTCATATATCCACGTGGGGGGTTCACCCCTCCACTTT.

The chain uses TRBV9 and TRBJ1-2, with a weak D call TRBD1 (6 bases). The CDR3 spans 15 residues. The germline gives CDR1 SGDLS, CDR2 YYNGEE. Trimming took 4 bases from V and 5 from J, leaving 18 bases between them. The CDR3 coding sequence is TGTGCCAGCAGCCCCCGGCAGGGGAGCGTATATGGCTACACCTTC. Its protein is CASSPRQGSVYGYTF.

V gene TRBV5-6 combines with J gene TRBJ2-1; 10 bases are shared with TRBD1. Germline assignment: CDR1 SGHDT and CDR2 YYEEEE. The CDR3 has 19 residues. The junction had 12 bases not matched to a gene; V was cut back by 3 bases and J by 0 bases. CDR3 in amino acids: CASSSPGQGIPPSYNEQFF. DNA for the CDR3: TGTGCCAGCAGCTCACCGGGACAGGGGATCCCTCCCTCCTACAATGAGCAGTTCTTC.

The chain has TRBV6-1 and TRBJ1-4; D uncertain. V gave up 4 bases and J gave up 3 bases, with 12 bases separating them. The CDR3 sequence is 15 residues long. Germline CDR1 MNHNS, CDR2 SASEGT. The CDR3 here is CASSAPGRPNEKLFF. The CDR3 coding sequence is TGTGCCAGCAGTGCGCCCGGGAGACCTAATGAAAAACTGTTTTTT.